A selection of T cell receptor beta chains follows, all from one sample in a study of blood T cell repertoires in COVID-19. Produced via immunoSEQ multiplex PCR; TCRdb's table is partial and in-frame only. The table lists 60,000 to 70,000 clones, about nine tenths of them singletons. Sequencing was carried out using peripheral blood. The receptor set was obtained from a human donor with active COVID-19. The donor label of this sample is uncertain. The CDR3 runs from the conserved cysteine through the conserved F or W. The D gene is left open where the match is weak. Rows may omit the clone size; those that give it use once, few, many or a size class.

CASSPGGSGRYEQYF	TRBV28	TRBJ2-7	.	TRBD2
CASSFPGTGANEQFF	TRBV7-6	TRBJ2-1	.	.
CASSPGSTGELFF	TRBV18	TRBJ2-2	.	.
CASSYVGSTDTQYF	TRBV6-5	TRBJ2-3	.	.
CASSQAGFWSPLHF	TRBV14	TRBJ1-6	.	.
CASSKSQTVSSYNEQFF	TRBV7-2	TRBJ2-1	.	.
CASGHGQGANNEQFF	TRBV12-5	TRBJ2-1	.	TRBD1
CASSSLAGSGADTQYF	TRBV3-1/TRBV3-2	TRBJ2-3	.	TRBD2
CASSVRHSANQPQHF	TRBV6-5	TRBJ1-5	.	.
CASSLVRDRGGNEQFF	TRBV7-9	TRBJ2-1	.	TRBD1
CASGRQGAGPEQYF	TRBV3-1/TRBV3-2	TRBJ2-7	.	TRBD1
CASSLSVQDEQYF	TRBV27	TRBJ2-7	.	.
CASGGRSELPQHF	TRBV28	TRBJ1-5	.	.
CASSSGLAANTGELFF	TRBV19	TRBJ2-2	.	TRBD2
CASSASSYNEQFF	TRBV6-4	TRBJ2-1	.	.
CASSTAALDSNQPQHF	TRBV28	TRBJ1-5	.	.
CAIDQGLSLEQYF	TRBV10-3	TRBJ2-7	few	.
CASSPRGGTPYEQYF	TRBV7-3	TRBJ2-7	.	.
CSARSDSFQHF	TRBV20-1	TRBJ1-5	.	.
CASSQTGGSNTGELFF	TRBV3-1/TRBV3-2	TRBJ2-2	.	TRBD1
CASAQLGQGPEQYF	TRBV19	TRBJ2-7	.	TRBD1
CASSPQAITSSYNEQFF	TRBV7-2	TRBJ2-1	.	.
CASSHTSGRAREHEQYF	TRBV6-6	TRBJ2-7	.	TRBD2
CATSDLPGVGGYTF	TRBV24-1	TRBJ1-2	once	.
CASTTPGVGSQYF	TRBV7-9	TRBJ2-5	.	.
CASSLRERETQYF	TRBV27	TRBJ2-5	.	TRBD2